The rows below give T cell receptor beta chains drawn from one sample of a study of blood T cell repertoires in COVID-19. Clones were sequenced by immunoSEQ multiplex PCR, and TCRdb holds only the in-frame ones, with some missing. The sample holds about 370,000 clones, around 92% seen once. Sequencing was done on a sample of peripheral blood. These receptors all stem from a woman in her twenties or thirties with COVID-19, enrolled during active disease. The CDR3 runs from the conserved cysteine through the conserved F or W. D genes are given only for firm matches. Size tells how often a clone was seen (once, few, many) or the class of an expanded clone, and some rows leave it out.

cdr3_nt cdr3_aa j_call d_call v_call clone_size
TGTGCCAGCAGTGAAGACTGGGCCAATCAGCCCCAGCATTTT CASSEDWANQPQHF TRBJ1-5 . TRBV2 .
TGTGCCAGCAGCTTTACAGGGTACGAGACCCAGTACTTC CASSFTGYETQYF TRBJ2-5 . TRBV11-2 .
TGTGCCAGCTCACCCCTCTATGCGGGGGACACTGAAGCTTTCTTT CASSPLYAGDTEAFF TRBJ1-1 . TRBV18 .
TGTGCCAGCAGGTCCCCTAGACAGGGGAGCTCCTACAATGAGCAGTTCTTC CASRSPRQGSSYNEQFF TRBJ2-1 TRBD1 TRBV28 .
TGCGCCAGCAGCAGTGGACAGGGGGCAGAAAAACTGTTTTTT CASSSGQGAEKLFF TRBJ1-4 TRBD1 TRBV5-1 once
TGTGCCAGCAGCTTAGCGAGGACTAGCGGGAGCGTTGAGCAGTTCTTC CASSLARTSGSVEQFF TRBJ2-1 TRBD2 TRBV7-2 .
TGTGCCAGCAGCCCGGGGACAGGAAAGAGCTCCTACGAGCAGTACTTC CASSPGTGKSSYEQYF TRBJ2-7 TRBD1 TRBV7-9 .
TGTGCCAGCAGCTTAGGTCCAGGGGTCGATGGCTACACCTTC CASSLGPGVDGYTF TRBJ1-2 . TRBV7-2 .
TGCGCCAGCAGCCAAGTGAGGTTGACAGGGGGTCGTCTCGAGACCCAGTACTTC CASSQVRLTGGRLETQYF TRBJ2-5 TRBD1 TRBV4-1 .
TGTGCCAGCAGTTACTCAGAGGTTCAGGAGCAGTACTTC CASSYSEVQEQYF TRBJ2-7 . TRBV6-2/TRBV6-3 .
TGTGCCAGCAGCTTAGCGCCGACCTCGGGGGGCTACACCTTC CASSLAPTSGGYTF TRBJ1-2 . TRBV7-9 .
TGTGCCAGCAGCACAGCGGGGGGCGACACAGATACGCAGTATTTT CASSTAGGDTDTQYF TRBJ2-3 TRBD2 TRBV11-3 .
TGTGCCAGTTATTCCGGGACAGGGAAGGGATATGGCTACACCTTC CASYSGTGKGYGYTF TRBJ1-2 TRBD1 TRBV19 .
TGTGCCAGCAGCTCAGGGGCCGCTACGGATATCTACGAGCAGTACTTC CASSSGAATDIYEQYF TRBJ2-7 . TRBV7-9 .
TGTGCCAGCAGCCTACAGGGGCGGGGGAACACTGAAGCTTTCTTT CASSLQGRGNTEAFF TRBJ1-1 TRBD1 TRBV7-9 few
TGTGCCAGCTCACAGCAGGACAGCATTGTCTCCCCTTATGGCTACACCTTC CASSQQDSIVSPYGYTF TRBJ1-2 . TRBV18 .
TGTGCCAGCAGTTACTCGACAGGTGGGGCCTACGAGCAGTACTTC CASSYSTGGAYEQYF TRBJ2-7 . TRBV6-5 .
TGTGCCTGGAGCAATACAGGGGGCTTCGACTCCTATAATTCACCCCTCCACTTT CAWSNTGGFDSYNSPLHF TRBJ1-6 TRBD1 TRBV30 once
TGTGCCAGCAGCTACTTAGCGGCCTACAATGAGCAGTTCTTC CASSYLAAYNEQFF TRBJ2-1 . TRBV7-2 few
TGCGCCAGCAGCTTGGTACTTGGGACTAGCGGGGGTGGCGGGGAGCTGTTTTTT CASSLVLGTSGGGGELFF TRBJ2-2 TRBD2 TRBV5-1 .
TGCAGCGTTGAAGCGGGACAGGGACGCGGCTACACCTTC CSVEAGQGRGYTF TRBJ1-2 TRBD1 TRBV29-1 .